The next 19 T cell receptor beta chains were all read from a single sample in a study of radiotherapy plus CTLA-4 blockade in lung cancer. Clones were sequenced by immunoSEQ multiplex PCR, and TCRdb holds only the in-frame ones, with some missing. The sample has 80,000 or so clones, about four fifths seen once. Sequenced here: peripheral blood, sampled from a patient treated with radiotherapy plus ipilimumab. All receptors come from a human donor with non-small cell lung cancer who had a partial response to radiotherapy plus ipilimumab. Some clones in this sample may be carry-over from other donors' samples.

The chain uses TRBV5-1 and TRBJ2-5, with 7 bases matching TRBD1. V lost 4 bases to trimming and J lost 5 bases; unmatched junction nucleotides: 8. Germline V gene sequence: CDR1 SGHRS, CDR2 YFSETQ. The CDR3 spans 14 residues. CDR3 region: CASSPQAGGETQYF. The CDR3 DNA reads TGCGCCAGCAGCCCACAGGCAGGGGGTGAGACCCAGTACTTC.

This chain joins TRBV5-8 and TRBJ1-3; D gene ambiguous. Per germline, CDR1 SGHTS and CDR2 YDEGEE. V dropped 0 bases and J dropped 5 bases, with 12 bases sitting between them. The CDR3 has 15 residues. The CDR3 DNA sequence: TGTGCCAGCAGCTTGGAGCCAGCGGTTAGAAACACCATATATTTT. This codes for CASSLEPAVRNTIYF. Drawing the rest from reference TRBV5-8 and TRBJ1-3, the complete variable domain is EAGVTQSPTHLIKTRGQQATLRCSPISGHTSVYWYQQALGLGLQFLLWYDEGEERNRGNFPPRFSGRQFPNYSSELNVNALELEDSALYLCASSLEPAVRNTIYFGEGSWLTVV.

The chain uses TRBV28 and TRBJ1-5; tentative D call: TRBD1 (5 bases). This CDR3 comprises 11 residues. Trimming cost V 5 bases and J 11 bases, with 10 bases left between them. Germline V CDR1 and CDR2: MDHEN, SYDVKM. CDR3 DNA: TGTGCCAGCAGTCCCCGGGACTCCCAGCATTTT. It codes for CASSPRDSQHF.

The rearrangement links TRBV6-5 to TRBJ1-5, with D perhaps TRBD1 (6 bases). The CDR3 is 14 amino acids. Trimming cost V 6 bases and J 4 bases, with 13 bases left between them. Germline CDR1 and CDR2: MNHEY and SVGAGI. The CDR3 DNA reads as TGTGCCAGCAGCCTACAGGGTACGAATCAGCCCCAGCATTTT. The encoded protein is CASSLQGTNQPQHF.

This rearrangement joins TRBV7-2 to TRBJ2-1, with 10 bases identical to TRBD2. Looked up from germline, CDR1 is SGHTA and CDR2 is FQGNSA. CDR3 length equals 16 residues. The J segment lost 8 bases and the V segment lost 0 bases, leaving 7 bases of the junction unmatched. The CDR3 reads CASSLAFSGGYDEQFF. Here the CDR3 DNA reads TGTGCCAGCAGCTTAGCGTTTAGCGGGGGGTACGATGAGCAGTTCTTC.

In its sample, this clone was seen once. The chain joins TRBV5-5 to TRBJ1-1; no clear D. V gave up 2 bases and J gave up 6 bases, with 5 bases separating them. Germline-derived CDR1 and CDR2 are SGHKS and YYEKEE (reference sequence). The CDR3 covers 11 residues. The CDR3 DNA sequence: TGTGCCAGCAGCTTTTCCGCTGAAGCTTTCTTT. Protein sequence: CASSFSAEAFF. Looking up the rest from reference TRBV5-5 and TRBJ1-1 gives the full variable domain: DAGVTQSPTHLIKTRGQQVTLRCSPISGHKSVSWYQQVLGQGPQFIFQYYEKEERGRGNFPDRFSARQFPNYSSELNVNALLLGDSALYLCASSFSAEAFFGQGTRLTVV.

CDR3 loop: CASRHPAGSPYEQYF. The CDR3 region has the DNA TGTGCCAGCAGACACCCAGCCGGGAGCCCCTACGAGCAGTACTTC. V usage is TRBV6-5 and J usage is TRBJ2-7; a weak D match, TRBD2 (6 bases). The germline V gene has CDR1 MNHEY and CDR2 SVGAGI. Trimming took off 6 bases at V and 2 bases at J, with 17 bases between the two ends. The CDR3 length is 15 residues.

The rearrangement links TRBV9 to TRBJ1-3; D may be TRBD1 (5 bases). The CDR3 sequence is 15 residues long. Between the trimmed V and J ends, which lost 4 bases and 0 bases, there was a span of 11 bases. Germline-derived CDR1 and CDR2 are SGDLS and YYNGEE. The CDR3 nucleotides are TGTGCCAGCAGCCCGAGGGGAGGCTCTGGAAACACCATATATTTT. Amino acid sequence: CASSPRGGSGNTIYF.

V gene TRBV29-1 combines with J gene TRBJ2-7; 7 nucleotides agree with TRBD1. The V segment lost 4 bases and the J segment 3 bases; nucleotides outside the gene matches: 3. CDR1 and CDR2 from the germline V gene are SQVTM and ANQGSEA. This CDR3 comprises 12 residues. The CDR3: CSVGDRVYEQYF. CDR3 bases: TGCAGCGTTGGGGACAGAGTCTACGAGCAGTACTTC.

The chain recombines TRBV11-3 with TRBJ1-1; D is unclear. In germline, CDR1 is SGHNT, CDR2 YENEEA. V was trimmed by 1 base and J by 7 bases, leaving 10 bases between them. This CDR3 is built from 13 residues. The chain's CDR3 is CASSLVVAGEAFF. The CDR3 DNA sequence: TGTGCCAGCAGCTTAGTGGTGGCGGGTGAAGCTTTCTTT.

V and J are TRBV27 and TRBJ2-3; D unresolved. V lost 7 bases, J lost 2 bases, and 13 bases lay in between. The CDR3 has 14 amino acids. In germline, CDR1 is MNHEY, CDR2 SMNVEV (reference sequence). CDR3 sequence: CASTTVPHTDTQYF. The CDR3 bases are TGTGCCAGCACCACTGTCCCCCACACAGATACGCAGTATTTT.

The CDR3 reads CASRHGTLPSSGNTIYF. The CDR3 coding sequence is TGCGCCAGCAGGCATGGGACACTACCGAGCTCTGGAAACACCATATATTTT. This sequence joins TRBV5-1 and TRBJ1-3, with a possible D match to TRBD1 (6 bases). Trimming pared 5 bases from V and 0 bases from J, leaving 18 bases between. Germline CDR1 is SGHRS and CDR2 is YFSETQ. CDR3 length: 17 amino acids.

This clone was recorded a few times. The rearrangement links TRBV5-1 to TRBJ1-3; maybe TRBD1 (5 bases). V lost 1 base and J 2 bases, leaving 10 bases between the germline ends. The CDR3 sequence is 15 residues long. Germline assignment: CDR1 SGHRS and CDR2 YFSETQ. The CDR3 sequence: CASSLQGTAGNTIYF. CDR3 DNA sequence: TGCGCCAGCAGCTTGCAGGGAACGGCTGGAAACACCATATATTTT.

The chain recombines TRBV4-1 with TRBJ2-1; TRBD2 agrees at 10 bases. The V gene end was trimmed by 0 bases and the J gene end by 6 bases; junction bases not matched to a gene: 8. This CDR3 region has 17 residues. In germline, CDR1 is MGHRA, CDR2 YSYEKL. CDR3: CASSQEVRLAGLNEQFF. The CDR3 DNA reads as TGCGCCAGCAGCCAAGAAGTCCGACTAGCGGGTCTCAATGAGCAGTTCTTC.

The chain uses TRBV6-1 and TRBJ2-7, with 9 bases that match TRBD1. The germline gives CDR1 MNHNS, CDR2 SASEGT. After removal of 8 bases from V and 7 bases from J, the junction contained 6 bases not matched to a gene. The CDR3 runs to 12 residues. The CDR3 here is CASRKTGGEQYF. CDR3 nucleotides: TGTGCCAGCCGCAAGACAGGGGGAGAGCAGTACTTC.

The chain is built from TRBV10-1 and TRBJ2-7, with 10 bases fitting TRBD2. V was pared by 4 bases and J by 4 bases, with 10 bases of the junction left unmatched. Germline V gene sequence: CDR1 WNHNN, CDR2 SYGVQD (reference sequence). The CDR3 covers 16 residues. The CDR3 here is CASSGGGGLAKYEQYF. The DNA for the CDR3 is TGCGCCAGCAGTGGAGGCGGGGGACTAGCGAAGTACGAGCAGTACTTC.

J is TRBJ1-1 and V is TRBV15; D remains ambiguous. The CDR3 spans 15 residues. The germline V and J ends were trimmed by 0 bases and 2 bases, with 10 bases remaining between them. The germline CDR1 and CDR2 sequences are LNHNV and YYDKDF (reference sequence). Here the CDR3 reads CATSREGDGNTEAFF. The CDR3 DNA sequence: TGTGCCACCAGCAGAGAGGGAGATGGAAACACTGAAGCTTTCTTT.

The V and J genes are TRBV10-1 and TRBJ1-5; D is perhaps TRBD1 (5 bases). The CDR3 contains 13 residues. Germline assignment: CDR1 WNHNN and CDR2 SYGVQD (reference sequence). Between the trimmed V and J ends, which lost 11 bases and 4 bases, there was a span of 15 bases. For the CDR3, the DNA is TGCGCCTCCTCCGCAGGGTGGAATCAGCCCCAGCATTTT. This translates into CASSAGWNQPQHF.

This chain links TRBV10-2 with TRBJ2-7, with D perhaps TRBD2 (6 bases). The CDR3 sequence is 15 residues long. Trimming removed 4 bases from V and 3 bases from J, with 16 bases in between. Germline CDR1 WSHSY, CDR2 SAAADI. The CDR3 region is CASSAPSSAGYEQYF. CDR3 sequence (DNA): TGCGCCAGCAGTGCCCCGTCTAGCGCCGGCTACGAGCAGTACTTC.